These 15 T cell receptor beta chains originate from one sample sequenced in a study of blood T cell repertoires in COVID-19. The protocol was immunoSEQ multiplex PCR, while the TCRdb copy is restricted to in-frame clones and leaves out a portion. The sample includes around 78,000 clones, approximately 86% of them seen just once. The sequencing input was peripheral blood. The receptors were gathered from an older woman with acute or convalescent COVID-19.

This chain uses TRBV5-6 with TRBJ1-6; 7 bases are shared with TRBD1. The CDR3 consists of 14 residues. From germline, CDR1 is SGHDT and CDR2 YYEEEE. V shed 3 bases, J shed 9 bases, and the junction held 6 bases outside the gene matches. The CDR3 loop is CASSSTGTGSPLHF. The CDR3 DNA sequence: TGTGCCAGCAGCTCGACAGGGACGGGTTCACCCCTCCACTTT.

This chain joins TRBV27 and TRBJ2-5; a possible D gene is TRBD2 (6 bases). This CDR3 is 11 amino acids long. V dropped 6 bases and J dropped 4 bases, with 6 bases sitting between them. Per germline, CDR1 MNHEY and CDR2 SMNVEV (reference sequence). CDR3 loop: CASRGGETQYF. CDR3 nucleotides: TGTGCCAGCAGGGGGGGAGAGACCCAGTACTTC.

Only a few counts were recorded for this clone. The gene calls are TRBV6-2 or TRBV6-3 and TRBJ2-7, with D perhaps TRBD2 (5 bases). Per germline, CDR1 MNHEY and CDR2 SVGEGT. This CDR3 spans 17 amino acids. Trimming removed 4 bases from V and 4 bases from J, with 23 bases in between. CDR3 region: CASSSLDHPEAPYEQYF. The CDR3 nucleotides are TGTGCCAGCAGTTCCCTCGATCACCCGGAGGCGCCTTACGAGCAGTACTTC.

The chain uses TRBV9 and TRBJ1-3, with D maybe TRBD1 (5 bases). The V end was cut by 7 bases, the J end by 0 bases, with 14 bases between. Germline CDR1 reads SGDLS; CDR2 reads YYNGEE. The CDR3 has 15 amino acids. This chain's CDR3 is CASAGTALSGNTIYF. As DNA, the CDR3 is TGTGCCAGCGCGGGGACGGCACTCTCTGGAAACACCATATATTTT.

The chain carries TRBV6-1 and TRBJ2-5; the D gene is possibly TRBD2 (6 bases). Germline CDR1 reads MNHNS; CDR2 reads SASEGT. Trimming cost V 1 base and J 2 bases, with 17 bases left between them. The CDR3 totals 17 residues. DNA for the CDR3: TGTGCCAGCAGTGAAGAAGTTAGCGGCACGCGTCAAGAGACCCAGTACTTC. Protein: CASSEEVSGTRQETQYF.

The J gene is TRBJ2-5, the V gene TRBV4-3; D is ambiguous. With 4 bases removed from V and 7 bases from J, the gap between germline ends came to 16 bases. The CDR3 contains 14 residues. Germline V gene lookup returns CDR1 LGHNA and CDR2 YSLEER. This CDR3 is CASSLNSPGGTQYF. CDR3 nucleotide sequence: TGCGCCAGCAGCCTGAACTCCCCGGGTGGGACCCAGTACTTC.

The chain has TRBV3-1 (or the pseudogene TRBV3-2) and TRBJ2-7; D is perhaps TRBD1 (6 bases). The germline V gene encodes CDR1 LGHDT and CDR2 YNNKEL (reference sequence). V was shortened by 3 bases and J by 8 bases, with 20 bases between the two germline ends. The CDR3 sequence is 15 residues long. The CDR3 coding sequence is TGTGCCAGCAGCCATATCCGGGACACCGGGTCCAAGCAGTACTTC. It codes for CASSHIRDTGSKQYF.

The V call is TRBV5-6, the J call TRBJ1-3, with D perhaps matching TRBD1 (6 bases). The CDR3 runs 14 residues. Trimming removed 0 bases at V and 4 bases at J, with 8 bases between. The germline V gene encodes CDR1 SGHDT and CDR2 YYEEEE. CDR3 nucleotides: TGTGCCAGCAGCTTGGGGGGGCAAGGAAACACCATATATTTT. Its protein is CASSLGGQGNTIYF.

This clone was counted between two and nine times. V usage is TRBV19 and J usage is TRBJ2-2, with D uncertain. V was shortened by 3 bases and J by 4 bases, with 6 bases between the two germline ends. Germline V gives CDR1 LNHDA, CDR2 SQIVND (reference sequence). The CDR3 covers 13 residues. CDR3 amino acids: CASSMTGTGELFF. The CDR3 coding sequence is TGTGCCAGTAGTATGACTGGCACCGGGGAGCTGTTTTTT. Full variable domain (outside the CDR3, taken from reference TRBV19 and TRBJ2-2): DGGITQSPKYLFRKEGQNVTLSCEQNLNHDAMYWYRQDPGQGLRLIYYSQIVNDFQKGDIAEGYSVSREKKESFPLTVTSAQKNPTAFYLCASSMTGTGELFFGEGSRLTVL.

CDR3 coding DNA: TGTGCCAGCCGAAAAGGGGGCAAGTCACCCCTCCACTTT. Protein product: CASRKGGKSPLHF. The rearrangement uses TRBV7-9 and TRBJ1-6; TRBD1 matches at 7 bases. CDR3 length: 13 amino acids. The ends lost 8 bases at V and 10 bases at J; junction bases unmatched: 8. The V gene's germline CDR1 is SEHNR and CDR2 FQNEAQ (reference sequence).

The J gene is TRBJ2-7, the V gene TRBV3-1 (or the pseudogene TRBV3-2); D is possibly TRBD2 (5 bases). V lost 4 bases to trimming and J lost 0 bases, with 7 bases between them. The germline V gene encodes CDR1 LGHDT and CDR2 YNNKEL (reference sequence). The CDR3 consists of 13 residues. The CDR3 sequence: CASSPTSSYEQYF. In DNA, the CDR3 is TGTGCCAGCAGCCCTACTAGCTCCTACGAGCAGTACTTC.

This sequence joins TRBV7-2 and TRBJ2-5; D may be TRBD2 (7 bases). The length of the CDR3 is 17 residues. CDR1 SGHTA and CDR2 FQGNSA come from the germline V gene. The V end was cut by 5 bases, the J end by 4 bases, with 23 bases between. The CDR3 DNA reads TGTGCCAGCAGCCCGAACTGGGGGGGGGCCAGGGCAGAGACCCAGTACTTC. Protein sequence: CASSPNWGGARAETQYF.

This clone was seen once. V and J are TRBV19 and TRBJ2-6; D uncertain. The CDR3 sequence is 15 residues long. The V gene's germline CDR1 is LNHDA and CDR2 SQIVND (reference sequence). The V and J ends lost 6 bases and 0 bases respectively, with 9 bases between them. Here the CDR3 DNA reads TGTGCCAGTAGCGACACGGTCTCTGGGGCCAACGTCCTGACTTTC. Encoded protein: CASSDTVSGANVLTF.

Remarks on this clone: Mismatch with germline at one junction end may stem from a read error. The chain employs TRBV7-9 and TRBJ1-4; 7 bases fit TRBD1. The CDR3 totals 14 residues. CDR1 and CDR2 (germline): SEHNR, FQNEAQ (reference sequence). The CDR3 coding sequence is TGTGCCAGCAGCTTGGGGACAGACCGTTTCGCGCTGTCTTTT. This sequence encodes CASSLGTDRFALSF.

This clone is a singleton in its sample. As DNA, the CDR3 is TGTGCCAGCAACAGGGGGGCAGCGGGATACGAGCAGTACTTC. Translation gives CASNRGAAGYEQYF. The V and J genes are TRBV28 and TRBJ2-7; a weak D match, TRBD1 (8 bases). Trimming removed 7 bases from V and 4 bases from J, with 17 bases in between. The CDR3 runs to 14 residues. Germline lookup yields CDR1 MDHEN and CDR2 SYDVKM.